This T cell receptor (beta chain) was sequenced during a study of radiation and T cells in renal cell carcinoma. The CDR3 extends over 15 amino acids. CDR1 and CDR2 from the germline V gene are LNHNV and YYDKDF (reference sequence). Between the trimmed V and J ends, which lost 0 bases and 0 bases, there was a span of 8 bases. The time point here: blood 4 weeks post-SBRT, at nephrectomy. As for treatment: 15 Gy SBRT to primary tumor, nephrectomy 4 weeks later. Radiation-treated patients gave blood at baseline, week 2 and week 4. Concerning this clone: Its antigen remains unidentified.

General observations from the study: From baseline, blood top tumor clonotypes peaked at 2 weeks post-radiation.

Sequencing was performed with immunoSEQ multiplex PCR; in TCRdb, only in-frame clones are kept and a portion is missing. This sample has about 78,000 clones, with around 89% found just once. The TCR comes from a woman aged 70-85 years with renal cell carcinoma. The V gene is TRBV15, the J gene TRBJ1-1, with a weak D call TRBD1 (6 bases). Here the sequenced sample was blood, taken from a patient whose treatment included radiotherapy and nephrectomy. CDR3 region: CATSRDHRVNTEAFF. DNA for the CDR3: TGTGCCACCAGCAGAGATCACAGGGTGAACACTGAAGCTTTCTTT.